These 21 T cell receptor beta chains share one sample of origin, sequenced in a study of brain T cells in children with intractable seizures. Time point given: blood from clinic visit 5 months post-surgery; TSC patient then seizure free. This table comes from immunoSEQ multiplex PCR, and its TCRdb copy is limited to in-frame clones, with some not included. The sample has approximately 330,000 clones; about 94% are singletons. Source: peripheral blood, taken roughly 5 months after surgery. Receptors originate from a boy in the first two years of life with tuberous sclerosis and intractable seizures.

The chain employs TRBV6-5 and TRBJ2-7; 8 bases match TRBD1. CDR1 is MNHEY, CDR2 SVGAGI, per germline. J was trimmed by 5 bases and V by 9 bases; bases with no gene match: 6. The CDR3 length is 12 residues. The CDR3 DNA reads as TGTGCCAGTAACAGGGGGTACCACGAGCAGTACTTC. Translated, it gives CASNRGYHEQYF.

The rearrangement links TRBV5-1 to TRBJ1-1; D is possibly TRBD1 (6 bases). The ends were cut back, 0 bases at V and 7 bases at J, with 13 bases in the middle. This CDR3 has 14 residues. CDR1 and CDR2 from the germline V gene are SGHRS and YFSETQ. Here the CDR3 reads CASSLDLRTDEAFF. The CDR3 DNA sequence: TGCGCCAGCAGCTTGGATCTGCGGACAGATGAAGCTTTCTTT.

V gene TRBV28 combines with J gene TRBJ1-6, with 8 bases matching TRBD1. Germline values: CDR1 MDHEN, CDR2 SYDVKM. There are 14 residues in the CDR3. Trimming removed 7 bases from V and 9 bases from J; junction bases left unmatched: 8. CDR3 protein: CASTDRGMGSPLHF. As DNA, the CDR3 is TGTGCCAGCACCGACAGGGGCATGGGTTCACCCCTCCACTTT.

The CDR3 protein is CASSWGTANTGELFF. The CDR3 nucleotides read TGTGCCAGCAGCTGGGGGACCGCTAACACCGGGGAGCTGTTTTTT. This sequence joins TRBV7-8 and TRBJ2-2; tentatively, D is TRBD1 or TRBD2 (5 bases each). With 4 bases removed from V and 2 bases from J, the gap between germline ends came to 11 bases. The CDR3 loop spans 15 amino acids. CDR1 SGHVS and CDR2 FQNEAQ come from the germline V gene.

The CDR3 DNA follows: TGTGCCAGCTCACCACCGGCCCCGTACCAAGAGACCCAGTACTTC. Amino acid sequence: CASSPPAPYQETQYF. The V gene is TRBV18, the J gene TRBJ2-5; D gene uncertain. The ends were cut back, 0 bases at V and 0 bases at J, with 8 bases in the middle. The CDR3 has 15 residues. CDR1 KGHSH and CDR2 LQKENI come from the germline V gene. The full variable domain, rest sourced from reference TRBV18 and TRBJ2-5, is NAGVMQNPRHLVRRRGQEARLRCSPMKGHSHVYWYRQLPEEGLKFMVYLQKENIIDESGMPKERFSAEFPKEGPSILRIQQVVRGDSAAYFCASSPPAPYQETQYFGPGTRLLVL.

The gene calls are TRBV11-2 and TRBJ2-3; TRBD1 agrees at 7 bases. The CDR3 totals 16 residues. J lost 4 bases, V lost 3 bases, and 10 bases had no gene match. Germline CDR1 SGHAT, CDR2 FQNNGV. DNA of the CDR3: TGTGCCAGCAGCTTCCGGTTGACAGGGTCCCCAGATACGCAGTATTTT. Translation: CASSFRLTGSPDTQYF.

This clone came up once. The J gene is TRBJ2-7, the V gene TRBV25-1; D is undetermined. Germline CDR1 is MGHDK and CDR2 is SYGVNS. V lost 6 bases and J 4 bases, leaving 10 bases between the germline ends. This CDR3 has 12 residues. The CDR3 DNA reads as TGTGCCAGCAGCAAGGACGGATACGAGCAGTACTTC. This gives the protein CASSKDGYEQYF.

CDR3 coding DNA: TGTGCCAGCAGCCCAGCGGGAGGGCCGGCCTACGAGCAGTACTTC. Its translation: CASSPAGGPAYEQYF. This sequence joins TRBV5-4 and TRBJ2-7; 10 nucleotides match TRBD2. The J segment lost 2 bases and the V segment lost 4 bases, leaving 6 bases of the junction unmatched. This CDR3 is built from 15 residues. The germline V gene has CDR1 SGHNT and CDR2 YYREEE (reference sequence).

The chain uses TRBV27 and TRBJ2-1; D gene unclear. The CDR3 length is 14 residues. Trimming left V 4 bases short and J 5 bases short, with 12 bases between. Germline V gives CDR1 MNHEY, CDR2 SMNVEV (reference sequence). The CDR3 nucleotides read TGTGCCAGCAGTTCCCAGGAATGGAACAATGAGCAGTTCTTC. Translating gives CASSSQEWNNEQFF.

J is TRBJ1-3 and V is TRBV4-1; possibly TRBD1 for D (6 bases). Trimming stripped 0 bases from V and 4 bases from J, with 10 bases between. The CDR3 has 15 amino acids. Looked up from germline, CDR1 is MGHRA and CDR2 is YSYEKL. This CDR3 reads CASSQDWDIGNTIYF. Here the CDR3 DNA reads TGCGCCAGCAGCCAAGATTGGGACATAGGAAACACCATATATTTT.

The V gene is TRBV6-1, the J gene TRBJ1-2, with D unresolved. The CDR3 sequence is 13 residues long. CDR1 and CDR2 from the germline V gene are MNHNS and SASEGT. V dropped 2 bases and J dropped 7 bases, with 11 bases sitting between them. In DNA form, the CDR3 reads TGTGCCAGCAGTGAAAGCGGGGAAGGTGGCTACACCTTC. Translating gives CASSESGEGGYTF.

The rearrangement joins TRBV11-2 to TRBJ2-7; D possibly corresponds to TRBD2 (6 bases). Germline loops: CDR1 SGHAT, CDR2 FQNNGV. The CDR3 extends over 17 amino acids. V shed 1 base and J shed 5 bases, with 21 bases lying between them. The CDR3 DNA reads TGTGCCAGCAGCTTAGGGAGGAGGGATCCCACTCTGGACGAGCAGTACTTC. Translation: CASSLGRRDPTLDEQYF. The full variable domain, rest sourced from reference TRBV11-2 and TRBJ2-7, is EAGVAQSPRYKIIEKRQSVAFWCNPISGHATLYWYQQILGQGPKLLIQFQNNGVVDDSQLPKDRFSAERLKGVDSTLKIQPAKLEDSAVYLCASSLGRRDPTLDEQYFGPGTRLTVT.

This clone appeared once. The V call is TRBV18, the J call TRBJ1-2; 12 positions agree with TRBD1. Germline-derived CDR1 and CDR2 are KGHSH and LQKENI. The CDR3 covers 14 residues. J was trimmed by 6 bases and V by 5 bases; bases with no gene match: 4. DNA of the CDR3: TGTGCCAGCTCAACGGGGACAGGGGGCGATGGCTACACCTTC. It is translated as CASSTGTGGDGYTF.

This clone occurred once. The chain links TRBV7-6 to TRBJ1-1; perhaps TRBD1 as D (5 bases). CDR1 is SGHVS, CDR2 FNYEAQ, per germline. CDR3 length equals 16 residues. Trimming pared 7 bases from V and 0 bases from J, leaving 18 bases between. CDR3 sequence (DNA): TGTGCCAGCACCCCCTTCTCGGGGGTCATGAACACTGAAGCTTTCTTT. This translates into CASTPFSGVMNTEAFF.

The J gene is TRBJ2-7, the V gene TRBV30; TRBD1 might be the D (6 bases). The CDR3 has 16 amino acids. V dropped 3 bases and J dropped 0 bases, with 18 bases sitting between them. Germline V gives CDR1 GTSNPN, CDR2 SVGIG (reference sequence). The CDR3 spells CAWSKTGKAGSYEQYF. The CDR3 DNA sequence: TGTGCCTGGAGCAAAACAGGGAAGGCGGGCTCCTACGAGCAGTACTTC.

This chain links TRBV9 with TRBJ2-7; the D call may be TRBD1 or TRBD2 (5 bases each). Looked up from germline, CDR1 is SGDLS and CDR2 is YYNGEE. The CDR3 extends over 15 amino acids. V was cut by 4 bases and J by 6 bases, with 20 bases left in between. The CDR3 DNA follows: TGTGCCAGCAGCCCTAACCGGGGCACTATAGGCGAGCAGTACTTC. Protein sequence: CASSPNRGTIGEQYF.

The chain carries TRBV4-1 and TRBJ2-7; TRBD1 is a possible D gene (6 bases). There are 12 residues in the CDR3. The germline V gene encodes CDR1 MGHRA and CDR2 YSYEKL. The V end was cut by 0 bases, the J end by 7 bases, with 7 bases between. CDR3 in DNA: TGCGCCAGCAGCCAAGAAGGGGGAGAGCAGTACTTC. As protein: CASSQEGGEQYF.

This rearrangement joins TRBV7-3 to TRBJ2-3; no firm D call. Germline assignment: CDR1 SGHTA and CDR2 FQGTGA. This CDR3 spans 13 amino acids. The ends were cut back, 3 bases at V and 2 bases at J, with 6 bases in the middle. Written as DNA, the CDR3 is TGTGCCAGCAGCTTCGTCCACACAGATACGCAGTATTTT. Encoded protein: CASSFVHTDTQYF.

Here the CDR3 DNA reads TGTGCCACCAGATCAGGGAACACTGAAGCTTTCTTT. Its translation: CATRSGNTEAFF. The chain joins TRBV24-1 to TRBJ1-1; no reliable D call. CDR1 KGHDR and CDR2 SFDVKD come from the germline V gene. CDR3 length: 12 residues. With 7 bases removed from V and 1 base from J, the gap between germline ends came to 6 bases.

Points on this clone: The junction and the germline gene differ at one end; a read error may be behind it. V gene TRBV4-1 combines with J gene TRBJ1-2; D unresolved. The V gene's germline CDR1 is MGHRA and CDR2 YSYEKL. The CDR3 has 13 residues. Here the CDR3 reads CASSQDEKPELSF. In nucleotides, the CDR3 is TGCGCCAGCAGCCAAGATGAGAAACCAGAACTATCATTC.

The chain recombines TRBV10-3 with TRBJ1-1; D is uncertain. V lost 0 bases, J lost 3 bases, and 8 bases lay in between. In germline, CDR1 is ENHRY, CDR2 SYGVKD. This CDR3 has 14 residues. CDR3 sequence reads: CAISESSGDTEAFF. In nucleotides, the CDR3 is TGTGCCATCAGTGAGTCGAGTGGAGACACTGAAGCTTTCTTT.